These T cell receptor beta chains were read from a single sample in a study of T-cell reconstitution after alpha-beta-depleted transplantation in children. TCRdb re-called the PCR reads through MiXCR, storing one row per CDR3 protein. Of 150,000 to 200,000 distinct CDR3 sequences in the sample, about 15% were seen once. This sample comprised PBMCs from the stem cell graft donor, obtained from the stem cell graft. The source is a human donor who donated a stem cell graft to a child with acute lymphoblastic leukemia. Each CDR3 is given with its conserved first and last residue. Fields, in order: clone size, D gene, J gene, V gene, CDR3 protein, CDR3 DNA. A D gene is named only where the DNA matches it firmly. The listing skips clone size in some rows; elsewhere it reads once, few, many or a size class.

many	-	TRBJ1-6	TRBV27	CASREPGTYNSPLHF	TGTGCCAGCAGGGAGCCGGGGACCTATAATTCACCCCTCCACTTT
once	TRBD2	TRBJ2-1	TRBV20-1	CSASGLAGEIYNEQFF	TGCAGTGCTAGCGGACTAGCGGGAGAAATTTACAATGAGCAGTTCTTC
-	-	TRBJ2-7	TRBV20-1	CSARVGAAREIYEQYF	TGCAGTGCTAGAGTGGGGGCGGCGCGGGAGATTTACGAGCAGTACTTC
many	TRBD1	TRBJ1-2	TRBV5-1	CASSSSTGITYGYTF	TGCGCCAGCAGCTCCTCGACAGGGATAACCTATGGCTACACCTTC
many	-	TRBJ2-7	TRBV12-3/TRBV12-4	CASSMGGQTYYEQYF	TGTGCCAGCTCCATGGGGGGACAGACCTACTACGAGCAGTACTTC
many	TRBD2	TRBJ2-2	TRBV5-1	CASSSRTSGMSGELFF	TGCGCCAGCAGCTCGAGGACTAGCGGGATGTCCGGGGAGCTGTTTTTT
-	-	TRBJ1-2	TRBV18	CASSPEGEANYGYTF	TGTGCCAGCTCACCAGAAGGGGAAGCTAACTATGGCTACACCTTC
many	TRBD1	TRBJ1-2	TRBV20-1	CSARGTGGNNNYGYTF	TGCAGTGCTAGAGGGACAGGGGGCAACAATAACTATGGCTACACCTTC
many	-	TRBJ2-3	TRBV5-1	CASHGEVQTTDTQYF	TGCGCCAGCCATGGGGAAGTACAGACCACAGATACGCAGTATTTT
many	-	TRBJ1-4	TRBV12-3/TRBV12-4	CASSPRGREKLFF	TGTGCCAGCAGTCCCAGGGGACGTGAAAAACTGTTTTTT
-	-	TRBJ1-4	TRBV20-1	CSARDPAVATNEKLFF	TGCAGTGCTAGAGATCCGGCAGTTGCAACTAATGAAAAACTGTTTTTT
many	TRBD2	TRBJ2-3	TRBV20-1	CSAPPGGPTDTQYF	TGCAGTGCGCCCCCGGGGGGGCCAACAGATACGCAGTATTTT
-	TRBD2	TRBJ2-5	TRBV6-5	CASSYSGLAVPYQETQYF	TGTGCCAGCAGTTACTCGGGACTAGCGGTGCCGTACCAAGAGACCCAGTACTTC
many	-	TRBJ1-1	TRBV30	CAWESQVNTEAFF	TGTGCCTGGGAATCCCAAGTAAACACTGAAGCTTTCTTT
many	TRBD1	TRBJ1-1	TRBV28	CASSLIGQGRRSTEAFF	TGTGCCAGCAGTTTAATAGGACAGGGTAGAAGAAGCACTGAAGCTTTCTTT
many	TRBD1	TRBJ1-1	TRBV5-1	CASKGQGYTEAFF	TGCGCCAGCAAGGGACAGGGGTACACTGAAGCTTTCTTT